This TCR beta chain stems from a study of blood T cell repertoires in COVID-19. The CDR3 length is 8 residues. Per germline, CDR1 SQVTM and CDR2 ANQGSEA. With 7 bases removed from V and 12 bases from J, the gap between germline ends came to 9 bases. Measured with immunoSEQ multiplex PCR; TCRdb has only the in-frame clones, and not every one. The sample has roughly 200,000 clones, 81% seen once. The specimen was peripheral blood. This rearrangement joins TRBV29-1 to TRBJ1-2, with D unclear. The sequence derives from a woman aged 80 or over with acute or convalescent COVID-19. The chain's CDR3 is CSANPDTF. CDR3 coding DNA: TGCAGCGCGAATCCTGACACCTTC.